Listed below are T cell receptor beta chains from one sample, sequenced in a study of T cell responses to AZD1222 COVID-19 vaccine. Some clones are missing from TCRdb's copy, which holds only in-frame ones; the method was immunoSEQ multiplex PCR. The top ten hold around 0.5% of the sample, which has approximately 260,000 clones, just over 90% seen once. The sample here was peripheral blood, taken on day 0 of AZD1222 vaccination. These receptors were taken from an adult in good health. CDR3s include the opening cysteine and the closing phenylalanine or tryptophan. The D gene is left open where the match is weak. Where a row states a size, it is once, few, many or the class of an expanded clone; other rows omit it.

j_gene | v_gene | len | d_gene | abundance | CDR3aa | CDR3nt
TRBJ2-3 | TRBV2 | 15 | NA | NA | CASSVSLAGADTQYF | TGTGCCAGCAGTGTATCCCTGGCAGGGGCAGATACGCAGTATTTT
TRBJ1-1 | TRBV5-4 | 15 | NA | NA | CASSLAGGRETEAFF | TGTGCCAGCAGCTTGGCTGGAGGGAGGGAGACTGAAGCTTTCTTT
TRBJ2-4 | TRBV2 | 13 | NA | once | CASTQGAKNIQYF | TGTGCCAGCACCCAGGGAGCCAAAAACATTCAGTACTTC
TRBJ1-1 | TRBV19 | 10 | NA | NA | CASGYTEAFF | TGTGCCAGTGGGTACACTGAAGCTTTCTTT
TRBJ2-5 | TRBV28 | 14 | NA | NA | CASSLDGALIAQYF | TGTGCCAGCAGTTTAGACGGGGCCCTCATCGCCCAGTACTTC
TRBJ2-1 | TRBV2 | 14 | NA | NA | CASSRDPRSDEQFF | TGTGCCAGCAGTCGAGATCCCCGGTCGGATGAGCAGTTCTTC
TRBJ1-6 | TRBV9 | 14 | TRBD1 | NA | CASSITGVNSPLHF | TGTGCCAGCAGCATAACAGGGGTTAATTCACCCCTCCACTTT
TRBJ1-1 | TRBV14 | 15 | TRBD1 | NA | CASSHYRGRRAEAFF | TGTGCCAGCAGTCACTACAGGGGCCGGAGGGCTGAAGCTTTCTTT
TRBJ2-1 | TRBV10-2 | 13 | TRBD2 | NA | CASRGTILGEQFF | TGCGCCAGCAGGGGGACTATTCTCGGTGAGCAGTTCTTC
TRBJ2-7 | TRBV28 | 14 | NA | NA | CASSFPPDINEQYF | TGTGCCAGCAGTTTCCCCCCAGACATCAACGAGCAGTACTTC
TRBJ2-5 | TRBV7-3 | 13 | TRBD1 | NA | CASSFSGGRTQYF | TGTGCCAGCAGCTTTTCAGGGGGCAGGACCCAGTACTTC
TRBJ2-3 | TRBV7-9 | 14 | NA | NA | CASSLGGRTDTQYF | TGTGCCAGCAGCTTAGGTGGACGCACAGATACGCAGTATTTT